These 22 T cell receptor beta chains came from one sample sequenced in a study of radiation and T cells in renal cell carcinoma. Clones were read by immunoSEQ multiplex PCR, and TCRdb kept only the in-frame ones, dropping some. Of 40,000 to 50,000 clones in the sample, roughly four fifths were seen once. Time point meaning: baseline pretreatment blood. Described treatment: 15 Gy SBRT to primary tumor, nephrectomy 4 weeks later. The sample in question was blood, obtained from a patient whose treatment included radiotherapy and nephrectomy. The receptors originated from a woman in her seventies with renal cell carcinoma.

The chain combines TRBV2 with TRBJ2-1; weak D call: TRBD2 (6 bases). Germline V gene data show CDR1 as SNHLY and CDR2 as FYNNEI. V shed 1 base and J shed 7 bases, with 8 bases lying between them. There are 13 residues in the CDR3. The CDR3 here is CASSEGLGNEQFF. Written as DNA, the CDR3 is TGTGCCAGCAGTGAAGGACTAGGGAATGAGCAGTTCTTC.

This clone was seen only once. The V and J genes are TRBV7-9 and TRBJ2-5; D is unresolved. Trimming removed 2 bases from V and 4 bases from J, with 8 bases in between. CDR1 and CDR2 (germline): SEHNR, FQNEAQ (reference sequence). The CDR3 totals 13 residues. As DNA, the CDR3 is TGTGCCAGCAGCTTAAATGGCGGAGAGACCCAGTACTTC. Amino acid sequence: CASSLNGGETQYF.

The chain is built from TRBV19 and TRBJ1-3; D is unclear. Germline values: CDR1 LNHDA, CDR2 SQIVND (reference sequence). The CDR3 covers 14 residues. The V end lost 7 bases, the J end lost 1 base, and 11 bases lay between the germline ends. CDR3 coding DNA: TGTGCCAGTACCGACCTCGGGTCTGGAAACACCATATATTTT. This encodes CASTDLGSGNTIYF.

This clone was seen a handful of times. The rearrangement joins TRBV5-6 to TRBJ1-1, with D unclear. The length of the CDR3 is 18 residues. The V and J ends lost 3 bases and 3 bases respectively, with 24 bases between them. Germline V lookup: CDR1 SGHDT, CDR2 YYEEEE. The chain's CDR3 is CASSSPGLQWAKDTEAFF. The CDR3 DNA is TGTGCCAGCAGCTCCCCCGGGCTACAGTGGGCTAAGGACACTGAAGCTTTCTTT.

The chain uses TRBV5-6 and TRBJ2-5; TRBD1 is a possible D gene (5 bases). This CDR3 comprises 14 residues. Trimming stripped 4 bases from V and 2 bases from J, with 12 bases between. CDR1 SGHDT and CDR2 YYEEEE come from the germline V gene. CDR3 DNA: TGTGCCAGCAGCCTAAAAGGGGTTCAAGAGACCCAGTACTTC. Amino acid sequence: CASSLKGVQETQYF.

This clone was detected only once. The chain joins TRBV5-5 to TRBJ2-2; D tentatively reads TRBD1 or TRBD2 (6 bases each). The CDR3 sequence is 15 residues long. Trimming took off 0 bases at V and 6 bases at J, with 12 bases between the two ends. Germline lookup yields CDR1 SGHKS and CDR2 YYEKEE (reference sequence). The CDR3 protein is CASSLVGGRAGELFF. CDR3 DNA: TGTGCCAGCAGCTTGGTGGGGGGCAGGGCCGGGGAGCTGTTTTTT.

The chain couples TRBV6-5 to TRBJ2-7; D may correspond to TRBD1 or TRBD2 (5 bases each). This CDR3 is built from 14 residues. Trimming shortened V by 2 bases and J by 7 bases, and 15 bases separated the two germline ends. The V gene's germline CDR1 is MNHEY and CDR2 SVGAGI. CDR3: CASSYGQGPKEQYF. CDR3 in DNA: TGTGCCAGCAGTTACGGCCAGGGACCTAAAGAGCAGTACTTC.

The V gene is TRBV2, the J gene TRBJ1-5; TRBD1 matches at 12 bases. CDR1 and CDR2 (germline): SNHLY, FYNNEI. Trimming took 6 bases from V and 2 from J; bases not matched to a gene: 8. The CDR3 runs 17 residues. CDR3 loop: CASRTGTGGRGNQPQHF. Here the CDR3 DNA reads TGTGCCAGCAGGACCGGGACAGGGGGCAGGGGCAATCAGCCCCAGCATTTT.

CDR3 in DNA: TGTGCCAGCAGCCAGGTCGGATTTGGCTACACCTTC. It encodes CASSQVGFGYTF. The chain couples TRBV5-6 to TRBJ1-2; D remains ambiguous. The CDR3 consists of 12 residues. With 4 bases removed from V and 7 bases from J, the gap between germline ends came to 11 bases. CDR1 and CDR2 (germline): SGHDT, YYEEEE. The full variable domain, rest sourced from reference TRBV5-6 and TRBJ1-2, is DAGVTQSPTHLIKTRGQQVTLRCSPKSGHDTVSWYQQALGQGPQFIFQYYEEEERQRGNFPDRFSGHQFPNYSSELNVNALLLGDSALYLCASSQVGFGYTFGSGTRLTVV.

This clone appeared a single time. The CDR3 loop reads CASSSKTGDYGYTF. In DNA form, the CDR3 reads TGTGCCAGCAGCTCCAAGACAGGGGACTATGGCTACACCTTC. V gene TRBV5-4 combines with J gene TRBJ1-2; 8 bases match TRBD1. The CDR3 runs to 14 residues. CDR1 SGHNT and CDR2 YYREEE come from the germline V gene (reference sequence). V dropped 3 bases and J dropped 3; count of bases not matched to a gene: 4. Variable domain in full (rest from reference TRBV5-4 and TRBJ1-2): ETGVTQSPTHLIKTRGQQVTLRCSSQSGHNTVSWYQQALGQGPQFIFQYYREEENGRGNFPPRFSGLQFPNYSSELNVNALELDDSALYLCASSSKTGDYGYTFGSGTRLTVV.

This chain connects TRBV7-8 to TRBJ1-4; D possibly corresponds to TRBD1 (5 bases). Germline CDR1 is SGHVS and CDR2 is FQNEAQ. V was shortened by 10 bases and J by 5 bases, with 14 bases between the two germline ends. There are 13 residues in the CDR3. CDR3 loop: CATSRGHNEKLFF. CDR3 DNA sequence: TGTGCCACTTCGCGGGGCCACAATGAAAAACTGTTTTTT.

This sequence joins TRBV6-4 and TRBJ2-1, with D perhaps given as TRBD1 or TRBD2 (5 bases each). Germline CDR1 and CDR2: MRHNA and SNTAGT. This CDR3 contains 13 residues. Deletions cut 5 bases from V and 7 bases from J, with 12 bases between. CDR3 coding DNA: TGTGCCAGCAGTCTCGGGGCGGGTAATGAGCAGTTCTTC. This translates into CASSLGAGNEQFF.

This clone has only a few counts. The chain has TRBV11-1 and TRBJ1-5, with D unresolved. Trimming took 2 bases from V and 5 from J, leaving 7 bases between them. Per germline, CDR1 SGHAT and CDR2 FQDESV (reference sequence). The CDR3 totals 13 residues. The CDR3 spells CASSLNNDQPQHF. The CDR3 DNA follows: TGTGCCAGCAGCTTAAACAACGATCAGCCCCAGCATTTT.

The CDR3 is CASSFSGNTGELFF. CDR3 sequence (DNA): TGTGCCAGCAGCTTTTCAGGGAACACCGGGGAGCTGTTTTTT. This rearrangement joins TRBV7-9 to TRBJ2-2; D is uncertain. Per germline, CDR1 SEHNR and CDR2 FQNEAQ (reference sequence). The germline V and J ends were trimmed by 3 bases and 1 base, with 6 bases remaining between them. The CDR3 is 14 amino acids.

This clone was observed a handful of times. The gene calls are TRBV9 and TRBJ1-1, with 9 nucleotides matching TRBD1. V was pared by 6 bases and J by 11 bases, with 17 bases of the junction left unmatched. Germline V gives CDR1 SGDLS, CDR2 YYNGEE. CDR3 length: 15 amino acids. CDR3: CASTRGQGQGYGAFF. The CDR3 coding sequence is TGTGCCAGCACCCGCGGGCAGGGACAGGGATATGGGGCTTTCTTT.

This clone was seen a single time. This sequence joins TRBV6-1 and TRBJ1-6, with TRBD1 matching over 9 bases. V lost 4 bases and J lost 0; bases outside the gene matches: 10. This CDR3 region has 19 residues. Germline CDR1 reads MNHNS; CDR2 reads SASEGT. CDR3 residues: CASSATGQGRSSYNSPLHF. CDR3 DNA sequence: TGTGCCAGCAGTGCTACTGGACAGGGGCGAAGCTCCTATAATTCACCCCTCCACTTT.

This chain joins TRBV18 and TRBJ2-3; unclear D gene. The CDR3 has 11 amino acids. Germline CDR1 and CDR2: KGHSH and LQKENI. V was cut by 6 bases and J by 2 bases, with 3 bases left in between. For the CDR3, the DNA is TGTGCCAGCTCGTACACAGATACGCAGTATTTT. It specifies CASSYTDTQYF.

The chain joins TRBV4-1 to TRBJ2-1; no definite D call. V was pared by 1 base and J by 1 base, with 5 bases between. The CDR3 totals 14 residues. Per germline, CDR1 MGHRA and CDR2 YSYEKL. The CDR3 DNA follows: TGCGCCAGCAGCCAAGCCCTATCCTACAATGAGCAGTTCTTC. This gives the protein CASSQALSYNEQFF.

The CDR3 coding sequence is TGTGCCAGCAGCTACCAAGGGGGGACTGAAGCTTTCTTT. This sequence encodes CASSYQGGTEAFF. The chain joins TRBV11-3 to TRBJ1-1; weak D call: TRBD1 (6 bases). CDR3 length equals 13 residues. Germline-derived CDR1 and CDR2 are SGHNT and YENEEA. Trimming removed 4 bases from V and 5 bases from J, with 11 bases in between.

V gene TRBV5-1 combines with J gene TRBJ2-7, with 9 bases lining up with TRBD1. Germline loops: CDR1 SGHRS, CDR2 YFSETQ. J was trimmed by 3 bases and V by 4 bases; bases with no gene match: 5. CDR3 length: 14 amino acids. The CDR3: CASSPTGGDYEQYF. The CDR3 nucleotides read TGCGCCAGCAGCCCGACAGGGGGGGACTACGAGCAGTACTTC.

In DNA, the CDR3 is TGTGCCAGCAGTGTCGGCCGGGGCTTTACAATGGATGAGCAGTTCTTC. Translation: CASSVGRGFTMDEQFF. This chain joins TRBV6-1 and TRBJ2-1; tentatively, D is TRBD1 or TRBD2 (5 bases each). Trimming stripped 4 bases from V and 8 bases from J, with 21 bases between. The CDR3 covers 16 residues. From germline, CDR1 is MNHNS and CDR2 SASEGT.

This clone was counted only a few times. This chain joins TRBV19 and TRBJ2-7; possible D gene TRBD1, 6 bases. The germline V and J ends were trimmed by 5 bases and 5 bases, with 19 bases remaining between them. Germline CDR1 and CDR2: LNHDA and SQIVND (reference sequence). CDR3 size: 15 residues. The CDR3 DNA reads as TGTGCCAGTAGTCCAAGACAGGTTCACTCTAACGAGCAGTACTTC. The encoded protein is CASSPRQVHSNEQYF.